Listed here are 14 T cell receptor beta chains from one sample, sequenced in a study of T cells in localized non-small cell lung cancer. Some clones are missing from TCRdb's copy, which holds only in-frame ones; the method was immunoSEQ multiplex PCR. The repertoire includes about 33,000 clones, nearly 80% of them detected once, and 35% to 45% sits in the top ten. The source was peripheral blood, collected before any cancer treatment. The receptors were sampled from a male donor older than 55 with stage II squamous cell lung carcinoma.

Written as DNA, the CDR3 is TGTGCCAGCAGCTGGGACGTTTTTGGGGAAGCTTTCTTT. This encodes CASSWDVFGEAFF. This chain links TRBV5-5 with TRBJ1-1, with D possibly being TRBD1 (5 bases). CDR1 is SGHKS and CDR2 is YYEKEE in the germline V gene (reference sequence). This CDR3 has 13 amino acids. V was pared by 3 bases and J by 8 bases, with 14 bases between.

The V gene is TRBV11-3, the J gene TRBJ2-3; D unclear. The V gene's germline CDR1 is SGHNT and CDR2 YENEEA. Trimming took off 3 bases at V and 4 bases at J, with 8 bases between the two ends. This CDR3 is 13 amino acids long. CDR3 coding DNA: TGTGCCAGCAGCTTGATTGGAGCAGATACGCAGTATTTT. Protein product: CASSLIGADTQYF.

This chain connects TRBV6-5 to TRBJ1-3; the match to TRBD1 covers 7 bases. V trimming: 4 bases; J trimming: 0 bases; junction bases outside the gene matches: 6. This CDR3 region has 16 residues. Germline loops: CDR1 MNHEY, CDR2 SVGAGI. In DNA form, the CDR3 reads TGTGCCAGCAGTTGGACAGGCCTAAGCTCTGGAAACACCATATATTTT. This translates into CASSWTGLSSGNTIYF.

The CDR3 loop reads CASSLWGEGTEAFF. The CDR3 DNA reads as TGTGCCAGCAGTTTATGGGGAGAGGGCACTGAAGCTTTCTTT. The V gene is TRBV28, the J gene TRBJ1-1; D is uncertain. This CDR3 is 14 amino acids long. Germline CDR1 is MDHEN and CDR2 is SYDVKM. Deletions cut 0 bases from V and 4 bases from J, with 9 bases between.

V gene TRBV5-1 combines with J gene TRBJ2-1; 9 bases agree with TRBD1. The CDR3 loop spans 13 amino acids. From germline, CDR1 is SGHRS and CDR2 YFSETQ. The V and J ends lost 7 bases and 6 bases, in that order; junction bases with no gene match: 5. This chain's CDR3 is CASRQGGGNEQFF. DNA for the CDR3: TGCGCCAGCCGACAGGGGGGGGGCAATGAGCAGTTCTTC.

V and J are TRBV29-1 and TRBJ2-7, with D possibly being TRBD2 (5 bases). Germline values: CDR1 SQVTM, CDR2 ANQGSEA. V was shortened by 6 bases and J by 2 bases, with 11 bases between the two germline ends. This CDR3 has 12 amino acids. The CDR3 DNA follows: TGCAGCGTCCGACGGGGTACCTACGAGCAGTACTTC. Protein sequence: CSVRRGTYEQYF.

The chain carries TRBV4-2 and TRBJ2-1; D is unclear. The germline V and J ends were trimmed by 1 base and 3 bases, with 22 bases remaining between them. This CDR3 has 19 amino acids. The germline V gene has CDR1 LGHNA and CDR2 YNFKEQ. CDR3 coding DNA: TGTGCCAGCAGCCAAGTGGGAAGGGTTGAAGCGCTTATCTACAATGAGCAGTTCTTC. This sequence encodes CASSQVGRVEALIYNEQFF.

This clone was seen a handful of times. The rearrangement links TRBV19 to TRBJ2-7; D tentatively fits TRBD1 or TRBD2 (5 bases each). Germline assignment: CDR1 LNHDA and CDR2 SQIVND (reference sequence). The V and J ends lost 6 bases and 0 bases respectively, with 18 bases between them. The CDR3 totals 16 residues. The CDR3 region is CASSTTSGTVSYEQYF. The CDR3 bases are TGTGCCAGTAGCACGACATCCGGGACGGTCTCCTACGAGCAGTACTTC.

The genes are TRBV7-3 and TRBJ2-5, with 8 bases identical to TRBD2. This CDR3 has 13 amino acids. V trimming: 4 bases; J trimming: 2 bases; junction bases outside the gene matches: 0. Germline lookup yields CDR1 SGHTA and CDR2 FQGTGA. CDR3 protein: CASSSSGQETQYF. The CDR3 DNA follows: TGTGCCAGCAGCTCTAGCGGGCAAGAGACCCAGTACTTC.

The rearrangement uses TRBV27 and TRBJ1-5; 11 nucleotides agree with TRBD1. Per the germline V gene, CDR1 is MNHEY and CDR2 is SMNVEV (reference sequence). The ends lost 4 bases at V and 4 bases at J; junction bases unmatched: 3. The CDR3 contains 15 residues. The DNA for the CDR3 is TGTGCCAGCAGTTCCGGACAGGGGGCGAATCAGCCCCAGCATTTT. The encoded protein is CASSSGQGANQPQHF.

The CDR3 DNA reads as TGTGCCAGCAGCGCAGACAGGTACGAGCAGTACTTC. Translating gives CASSADRYEQYF. The chain carries TRBV13 and TRBJ2-7; perhaps TRBD1 as D (6 bases). Germline-derived CDR1 and CDR2 are PRHDT and FYEKMQ (reference sequence). The CDR3 contains 12 residues. Trimming took 5 bases from V and 4 from J, leaving 9 bases between them.

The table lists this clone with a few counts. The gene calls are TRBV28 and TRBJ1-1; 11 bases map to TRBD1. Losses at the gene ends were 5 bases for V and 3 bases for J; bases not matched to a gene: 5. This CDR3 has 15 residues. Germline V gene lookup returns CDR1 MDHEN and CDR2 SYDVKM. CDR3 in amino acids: CASSPGTGGHTEAFF. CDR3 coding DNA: TGTGCCAGCAGTCCAGGGACAGGGGGACACACTGAAGCTTTCTTT.

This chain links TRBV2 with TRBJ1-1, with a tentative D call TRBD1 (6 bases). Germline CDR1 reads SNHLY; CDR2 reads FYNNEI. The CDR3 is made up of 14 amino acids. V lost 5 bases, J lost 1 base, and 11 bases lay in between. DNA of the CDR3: TGTGCCAGCAGTTTGACAGGAGGGAACACTGAAGCTTTCTTT. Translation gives CASSLTGGNTEAFF.

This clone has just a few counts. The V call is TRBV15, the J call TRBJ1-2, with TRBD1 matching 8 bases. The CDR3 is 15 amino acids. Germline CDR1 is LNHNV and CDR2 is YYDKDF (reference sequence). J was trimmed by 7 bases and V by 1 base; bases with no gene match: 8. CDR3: CATSRARRGQGGYTF. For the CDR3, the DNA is TGTGCCACCAGCAGAGCTCGCAGGGGGCAAGGTGGCTACACCTTC.